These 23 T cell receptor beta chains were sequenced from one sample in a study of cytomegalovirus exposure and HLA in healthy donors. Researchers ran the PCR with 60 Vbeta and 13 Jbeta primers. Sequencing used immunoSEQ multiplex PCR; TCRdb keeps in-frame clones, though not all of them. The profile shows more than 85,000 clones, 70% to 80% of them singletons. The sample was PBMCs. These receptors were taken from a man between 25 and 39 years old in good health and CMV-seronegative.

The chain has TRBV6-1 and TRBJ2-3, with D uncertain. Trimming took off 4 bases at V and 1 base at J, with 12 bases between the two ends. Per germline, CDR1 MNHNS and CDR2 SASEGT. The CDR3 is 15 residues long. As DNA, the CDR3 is TGTGCCAGCAGTGCCCTACGGCAGGGCACAGATACGCAGTATTTT. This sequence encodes CASSALRQGTDTQYF.

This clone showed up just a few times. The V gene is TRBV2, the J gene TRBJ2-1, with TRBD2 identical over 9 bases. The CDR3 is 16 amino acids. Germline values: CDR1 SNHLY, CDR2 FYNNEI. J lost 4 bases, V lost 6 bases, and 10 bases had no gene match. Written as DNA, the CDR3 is TGTGCCAGCAGAGCCGGGACTAGCAACTCTTACAATGAGCAGTTCTTC. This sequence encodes CASRAGTSNSYNEQFF.

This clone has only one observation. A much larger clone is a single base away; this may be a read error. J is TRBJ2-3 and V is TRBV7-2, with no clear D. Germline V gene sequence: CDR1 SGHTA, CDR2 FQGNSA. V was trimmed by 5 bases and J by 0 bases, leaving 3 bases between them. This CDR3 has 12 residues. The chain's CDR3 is CASSTSTDTQYF. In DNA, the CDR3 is TGTGCCAGCAGCACTAGCACAGATACGCAGTATTTT.

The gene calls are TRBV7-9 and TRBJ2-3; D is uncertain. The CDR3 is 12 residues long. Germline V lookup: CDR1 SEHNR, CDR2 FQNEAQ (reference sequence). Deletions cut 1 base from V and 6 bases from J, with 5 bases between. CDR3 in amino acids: CASSLVADTQYF. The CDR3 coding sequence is TGTGCCAGCAGCTTAGTTGCGGATACGCAGTATTTT.

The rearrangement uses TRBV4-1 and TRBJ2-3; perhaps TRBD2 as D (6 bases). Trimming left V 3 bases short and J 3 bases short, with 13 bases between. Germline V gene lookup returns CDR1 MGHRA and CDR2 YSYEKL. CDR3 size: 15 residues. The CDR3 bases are TGCGCCAGCAGCCAGTCCGGAGGGAGGACAGATACGCAGTATTTT. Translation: CASSQSGGRTDTQYF.

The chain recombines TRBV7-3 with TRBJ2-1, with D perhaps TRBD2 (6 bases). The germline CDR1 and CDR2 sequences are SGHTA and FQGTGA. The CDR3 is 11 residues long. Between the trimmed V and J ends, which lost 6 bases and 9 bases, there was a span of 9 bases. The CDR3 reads CASSGGFEQFF. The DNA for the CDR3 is TGTGCCAGCAGTGGAGGGTTTGAGCAGTTCTTC.

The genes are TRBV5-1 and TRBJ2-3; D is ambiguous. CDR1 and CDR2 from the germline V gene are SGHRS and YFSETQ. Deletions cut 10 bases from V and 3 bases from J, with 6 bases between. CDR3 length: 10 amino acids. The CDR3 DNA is TGCGCCGGCTCGACAGATACGCAGTATTTT. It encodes CAGSTDTQYF.

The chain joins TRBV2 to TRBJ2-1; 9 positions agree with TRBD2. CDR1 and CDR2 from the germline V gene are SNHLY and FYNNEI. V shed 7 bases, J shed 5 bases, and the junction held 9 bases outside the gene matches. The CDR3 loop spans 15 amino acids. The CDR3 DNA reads TGTGCCAGCACCCACGCTAGCGGGACCAACAATGAGCAGTTCTTC. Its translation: CASTHASGTNNEQFF.

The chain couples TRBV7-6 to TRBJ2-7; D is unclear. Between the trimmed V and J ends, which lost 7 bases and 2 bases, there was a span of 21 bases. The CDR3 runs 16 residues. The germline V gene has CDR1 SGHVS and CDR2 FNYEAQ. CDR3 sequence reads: CASNSLPSAEPYEQYF. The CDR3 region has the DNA TGTGCCAGCAACTCCCTCCCGAGTGCGGAGCCCTACGAGCAGTACTTC.

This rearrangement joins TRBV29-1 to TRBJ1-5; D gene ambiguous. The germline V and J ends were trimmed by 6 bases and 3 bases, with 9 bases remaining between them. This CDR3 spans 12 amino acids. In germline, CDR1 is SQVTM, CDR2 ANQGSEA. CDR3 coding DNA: TGCAGCGTAGGAGCTCCCAATCAGCCCCAGCATTTT. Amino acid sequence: CSVGAPNQPQHF.

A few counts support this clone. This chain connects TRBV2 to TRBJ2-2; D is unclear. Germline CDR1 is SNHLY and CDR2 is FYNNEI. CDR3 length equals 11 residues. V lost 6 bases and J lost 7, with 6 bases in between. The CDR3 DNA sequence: TGTGCCAGCAGACTGAACGGGGAGCTGTTTTTT. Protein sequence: CASRLNGELFF.

The CDR3 is CASSLGQGTPQHF. In nucleotides, the CDR3 is TGTGCCAGCAGCTTAGGACAGGGGACGCCCCAGCATTTT. V and J are TRBV13 and TRBJ1-5; 7 bases fit TRBD1. This CDR3 spans 13 amino acids. Germline CDR1 is PRHDT and CDR2 is FYEKMQ (reference sequence). After removal of 0 bases from V and 9 bases from J, the junction contained 2 bases not matched to a gene.

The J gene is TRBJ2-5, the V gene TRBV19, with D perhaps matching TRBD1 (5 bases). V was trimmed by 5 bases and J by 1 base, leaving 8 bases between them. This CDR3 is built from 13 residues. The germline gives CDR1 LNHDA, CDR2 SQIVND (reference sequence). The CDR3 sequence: CASSLQVQETQYF. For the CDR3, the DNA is TGTGCCAGTAGTTTACAGGTCCAAGAGACCCAGTACTTC.

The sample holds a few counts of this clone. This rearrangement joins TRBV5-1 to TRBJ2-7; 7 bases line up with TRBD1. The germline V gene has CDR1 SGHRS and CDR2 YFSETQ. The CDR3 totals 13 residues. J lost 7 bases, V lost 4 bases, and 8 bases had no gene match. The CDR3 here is CASSSTGVGEQYF. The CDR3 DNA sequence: TGCGCCAGCAGCAGCACAGGGGTCGGAGAGCAGTACTTC.

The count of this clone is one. The CDR3: CASSLGSGVPYGYTF. In nucleotides, the CDR3 is TGTGCCAGCAGCTTAGGTTCAGGGGTTCCCTATGGCTACACCTTC. The chain joins TRBV11-2 to TRBJ1-2; D may be TRBD1 (6 bases). From germline, CDR1 is SGHAT and CDR2 FQNNGV. Trimming pared 1 base from V and 4 bases from J, leaving 13 bases between. The CDR3 has 15 residues.

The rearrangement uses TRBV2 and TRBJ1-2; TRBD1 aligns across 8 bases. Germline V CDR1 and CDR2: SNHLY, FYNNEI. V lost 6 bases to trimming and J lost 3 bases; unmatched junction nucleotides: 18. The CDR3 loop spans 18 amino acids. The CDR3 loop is CASSQPVRGRGSDYGYTF. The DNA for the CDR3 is TGTGCCAGCAGCCAACCAGTCAGGGGGCGAGGGTCTGACTATGGCTACACCTTC.

The CDR3 reads CASSVGMGQPGSGNTIYF. DNA for the CDR3: TGTGCCAGCAGCGTAGGGATGGGACAGCCGGGCTCGGGAAACACCATATATTTT. The chain has TRBV9 and TRBJ1-3, with 7 bases that match TRBD1. From germline, CDR1 is SGDLS and CDR2 YYNGEE. The CDR3 runs to 18 residues. V lost 0 bases to trimming and J lost 4 bases; unmatched junction nucleotides: 13.

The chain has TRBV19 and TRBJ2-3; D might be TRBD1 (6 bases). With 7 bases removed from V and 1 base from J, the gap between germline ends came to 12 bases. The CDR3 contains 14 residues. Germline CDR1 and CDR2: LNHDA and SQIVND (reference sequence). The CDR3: CASNPRGGTDTQYF. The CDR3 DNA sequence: TGTGCCAGTAATCCCAGGGGCGGCACAGATACGCAGTATTTT.

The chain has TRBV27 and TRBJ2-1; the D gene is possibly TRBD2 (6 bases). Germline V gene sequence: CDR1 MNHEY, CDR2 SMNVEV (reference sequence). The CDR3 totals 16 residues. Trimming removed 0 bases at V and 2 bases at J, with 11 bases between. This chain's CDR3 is CASSLSEGATYNEQFF. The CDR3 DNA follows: TGTGCCAGCAGTTTATCGGAGGGAGCGACCTACAATGAGCAGTTCTTC.

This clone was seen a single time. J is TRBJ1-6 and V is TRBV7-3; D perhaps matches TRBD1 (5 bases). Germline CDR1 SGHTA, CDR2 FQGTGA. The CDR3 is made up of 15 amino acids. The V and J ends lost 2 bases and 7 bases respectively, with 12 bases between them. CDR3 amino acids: CASSLGQGSNSPLHF. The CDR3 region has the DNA TGTGCCAGCAGCTTAGGCCAGGGATCCAATTCACCCCTCCACTTT. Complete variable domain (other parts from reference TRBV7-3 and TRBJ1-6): GAGVSQTPSNKVTEKGKYVELRCDPISGHTALYWYRQSLGQGPEFLIYFQGTGAADDSGLPNDRFFAVRPEGSVSTLKIQRTERGDSAVYLCASSLGQGSNSPLHFGNGTRLTVT.

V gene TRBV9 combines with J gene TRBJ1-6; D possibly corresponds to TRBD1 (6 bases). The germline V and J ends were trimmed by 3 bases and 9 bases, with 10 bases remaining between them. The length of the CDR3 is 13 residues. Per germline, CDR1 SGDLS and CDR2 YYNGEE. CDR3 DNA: TGTGCCAGCAGCGACAGGGTCGGTTCACCCCTCCACTTT. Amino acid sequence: CASSDRVGSPLHF.

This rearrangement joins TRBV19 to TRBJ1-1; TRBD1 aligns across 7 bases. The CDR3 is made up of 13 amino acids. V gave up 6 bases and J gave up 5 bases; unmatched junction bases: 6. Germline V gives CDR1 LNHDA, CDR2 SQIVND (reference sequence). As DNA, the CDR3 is TGTGCCAGTAGGTCACAGGGGTGGACTGAAGCTTTCTTT. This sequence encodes CASRSQGWTEAFF.

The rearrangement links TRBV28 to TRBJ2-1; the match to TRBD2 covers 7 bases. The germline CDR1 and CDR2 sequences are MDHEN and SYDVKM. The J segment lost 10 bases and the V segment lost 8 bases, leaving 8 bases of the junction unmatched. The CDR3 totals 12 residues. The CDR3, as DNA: TGTGCCAGCCATAGCGGGCGGAGGGAGCAGTTCTTC. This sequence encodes CASHSGRREQFF.